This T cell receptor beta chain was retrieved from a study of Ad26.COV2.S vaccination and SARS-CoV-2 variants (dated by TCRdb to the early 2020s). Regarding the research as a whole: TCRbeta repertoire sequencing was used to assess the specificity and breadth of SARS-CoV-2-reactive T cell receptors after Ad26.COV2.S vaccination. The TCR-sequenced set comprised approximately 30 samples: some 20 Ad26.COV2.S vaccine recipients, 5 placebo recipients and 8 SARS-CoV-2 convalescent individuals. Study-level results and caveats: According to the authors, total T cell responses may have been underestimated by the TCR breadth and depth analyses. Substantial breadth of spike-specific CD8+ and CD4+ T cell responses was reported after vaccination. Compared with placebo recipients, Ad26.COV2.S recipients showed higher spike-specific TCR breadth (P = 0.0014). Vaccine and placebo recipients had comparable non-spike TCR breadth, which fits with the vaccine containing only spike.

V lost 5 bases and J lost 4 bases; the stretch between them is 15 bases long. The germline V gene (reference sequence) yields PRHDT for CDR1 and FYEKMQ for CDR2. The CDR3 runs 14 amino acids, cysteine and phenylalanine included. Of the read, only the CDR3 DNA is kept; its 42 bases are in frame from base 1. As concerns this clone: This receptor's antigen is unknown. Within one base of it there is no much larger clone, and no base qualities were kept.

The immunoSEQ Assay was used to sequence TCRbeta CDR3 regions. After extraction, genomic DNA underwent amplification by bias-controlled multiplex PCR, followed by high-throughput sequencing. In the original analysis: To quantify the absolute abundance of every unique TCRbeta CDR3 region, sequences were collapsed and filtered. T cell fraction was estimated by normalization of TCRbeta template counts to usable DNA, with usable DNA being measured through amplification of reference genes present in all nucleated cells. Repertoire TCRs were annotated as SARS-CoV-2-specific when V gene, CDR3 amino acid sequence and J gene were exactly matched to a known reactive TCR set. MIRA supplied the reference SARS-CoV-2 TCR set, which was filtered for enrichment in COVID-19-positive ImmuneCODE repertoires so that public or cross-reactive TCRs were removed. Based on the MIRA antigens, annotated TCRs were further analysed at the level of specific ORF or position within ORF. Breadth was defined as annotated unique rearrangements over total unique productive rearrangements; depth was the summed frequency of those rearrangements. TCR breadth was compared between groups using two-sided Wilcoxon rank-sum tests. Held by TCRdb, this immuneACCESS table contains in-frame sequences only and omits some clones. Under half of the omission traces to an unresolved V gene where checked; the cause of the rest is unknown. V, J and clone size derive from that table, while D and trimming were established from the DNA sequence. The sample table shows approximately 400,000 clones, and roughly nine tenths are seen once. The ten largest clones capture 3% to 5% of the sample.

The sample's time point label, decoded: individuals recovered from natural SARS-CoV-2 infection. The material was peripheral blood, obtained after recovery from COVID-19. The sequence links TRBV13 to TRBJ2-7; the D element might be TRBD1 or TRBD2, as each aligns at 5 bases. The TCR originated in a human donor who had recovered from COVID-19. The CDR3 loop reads CASSRGVSPYEQYF. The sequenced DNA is TGTGCCAGCAGCCGAGGGGTATCCCCTTACGAGCAGTACTTC.